The T cell receptor (beta chain) described here comes from a study of T cell changes during pregnancy in multiple sclerosis. Assay: immunoSEQ multiplex PCR; the TCRdb copy retains only in-frame clones and omits some. The table records over 50,000 clones, roughly 89% of them present only once. Germline CDR1 reads SGHRS; CDR2 reads YFSETQ. Germline trimming cut 1 base from V and 0 bases from J; bases unmatched to any gene: 7. CDR3 length equals 17 residues. The sample comprised peripheral blood from another person, used as feeder cells. The source is a human donor whose cells served as feeder cells for cultures in a pregnancy study. This chain connects TRBV5-1 to TRBJ2-5, with TRBD2 matching over 9 bases. The CDR3 here is CASSLILAGGYQETQYF. CDR3 bases: TGCGCCAGCAGCTTGATCTTGGCGGGGGGGTACCAAGAGACCCAGTACTTC.